This T cell receptor beta chain was identified in a study of Ad26.COV2.S vaccination and SARS-CoV-2 variants. Whole-study context: The donor belonged to the COV1001 Ad26.COV2.S trial arm. Administration of Ad26.COV2.S was intramuscular, either once or twice 56 days apart.

The repertoire was sequenced with immunoSEQ multiplex PCR; TCRdb's copy has only in-frame clones and lacks some. The table has over 450,000 clones, approximately 90% seen once. Study findings and constraints: Across vaccine and placebo recipients, the breadth of non-spike TCRs was similar. Individuals receiving vaccine had higher spike-specific TCR breadth than placebo recipients did.

Treatment meaning: around 19 received Ad26.COV2.S at low or high dose, single or two shots; about five received placebo; per-sample allocation not given. The investigators took samples on day 63 after the first vaccine or placebo injection. The CDR3 runs to 15 residues. Trimming cost V 1 base and J 0 bases, with 7 bases left between them. Germline CDR1 reads LNHDA; CDR2 reads SQIVND (reference sequence). Worth noting for this clone: Its antigen remains unknown.

This TCR was recovered from a person between 18 and 65 years old who received the Ad26.COV2.S COVID-19 vaccine or a placebo. This chain connects TRBV19 to TRBJ1-3; D not certain. The sequencing here drew on peripheral blood, taken in a trial of Ad26.COV2.S vaccine versus placebo. The CDR3: CASSIVRSSGNTIYF. For the CDR3, the DNA is TGTGCCAGTAGTATAGTTCGGAGCTCTGGAAACACCATATATTTT.